This T cell receptor (beta chain) emerged from a study of T cells after yellow fever vaccination. TCRdb re-derived calls from the 5' RACE reads in MiXCR, one entry per CDR3 protein. The sample holds 300,000 to 350,000 distinct CDR3 sequences, 3% to 4.5% seen once. The V and J ends lost 7 bases and 2 bases respectively, with 14 bases between them. Looked up from germline, CDR1 is LNHDA and CDR2 is SQIVND (reference sequence). The CDR3 covers 15 residues. This clonotype was counted many times. The receptor's source is a man aged 18 to 35 who received the YFV17D yellow fever vaccine. The chain couples TRBV19 to TRBJ2-2, with D unclear. The source was PBMCs, collected 5 days after the yellow fever booster vaccination. The CDR3 DNA reads as TGTGCCAGTATGGCCCTAGGCGTTAACACCGGGGAGCTGTTTTTT. This sequence encodes CASMALGVNTGELFF.